This is a list of T cell receptor beta chains from one sample in a study of radiation and T cells in renal cell carcinoma. The data were produced by immunoSEQ multiplex PCR, yet TCRdb's version contains in-frame clones alone and is incomplete. The table has about 59,000 clones, approximately 84% seen once. The sample in question was blood, obtained from a patient whose treatment included radiotherapy and nephrectomy. These receptors all stem from a man aged 60-69 years with renal cell carcinoma. Each CDR3 is given with its conserved first and last residue. Each record gives: D gene, V gene, clone size, J gene, CDR3 protein, CDR3 DNA. D genes are given only for firm matches. Size tells how often a clone was seen (once, few, many) or the class of an expanded clone, and some rows leave it out.

D gene: TRBD1
V gene: TRBV19
clone size: -
J gene: TRBJ1-4
CDR3 protein: CASRTPIGQGEGEKLFF
CDR3 DNA: TGTGCCAGTAGAACGCCCATAGGCCAGGGGGAAGGGGAAAAACTGTTTTTT

D gene: TRBD2
V gene: TRBV9
clone size: -
J gene: TRBJ2-1
CDR3 protein: CASSVAGGPYNEQFF
CDR3 DNA: TGTGCCAGCAGCGTAGCGGGGGGGCCCTACAATGAGCAGTTCTTC

D gene: TRBD1
V gene: TRBV4-3
clone size: -
J gene: TRBJ2-2
CDR3 protein: CASSQDWLGTGGTGELFF
CDR3 DNA: TGCGCCAGCAGCCAAGATTGGTTAGGGACAGGGGGCACCGGGGAGCTGTTTTTT

D gene: TRBD2
V gene: TRBV6-1
clone size: -
J gene: TRBJ2-5
CDR3 protein: CASSEVGMGLAGASAETQYF
CDR3 DNA: TGTGCCAGCAGTGAAGTTGGTATGGGACTAGCGGGAGCATCTGCGGAGACCCAGTACTTC

D gene: -
V gene: TRBV7-2
clone size: -
J gene: TRBJ2-2
CDR3 protein: CASSPFSDFIGELFF
CDR3 DNA: TGTGCCAGCAGCCCCTTTTCCGACTTTATCGGGGAGCTGTTTTTT

D gene: TRBD1
V gene: TRBV2
clone size: -
J gene: TRBJ2-5
CDR3 protein: CASSMDRAPYF
CDR3 DNA: TGTGCCAGCAGCATGGACAGGGCGCCGTACTTC

D gene: TRBD2
V gene: TRBV5-1
clone size: -
J gene: TRBJ2-1
CDR3 protein: CASSSGLAGGGEQFF
CDR3 DNA: TGCGCCAGCAGCTCCGGACTAGCGGGAGGAGGTGAGCAGTTCTTC

D gene: -
V gene: TRBV5-1
clone size: -
J gene: TRBJ1-1
CDR3 protein: CASSPSGVDDTEAFF
CDR3 DNA: TGCGCCAGCAGCCCCTCAGGGGTAGATGACACTGAAGCTTTCTTT

D gene: -
V gene: TRBV20-1
clone size: -
J gene: TRBJ2-1
CDR3 protein: CSAREDHEQFF
CDR3 DNA: TGCAGTGCTAGAGAGGATCATGAGCAGTTCTTC

D gene: -
V gene: TRBV27
clone size: -
J gene: TRBJ2-1
CDR3 protein: CASSLSQGFEQFF
CDR3 DNA: TGTGCCAGCAGTCTATCCCAGGGGTTTGAGCAGTTCTTC

D gene: -
V gene: TRBV6-6
clone size: -
J gene: TRBJ2-7
CDR3 protein: CASSYSYQGGYEQYF
CDR3 DNA: TGTGCCAGCAGTTATAGTTACCAGGGGGGATACGAGCAGTACTTC

D gene: TRBD2
V gene: TRBV5-1
clone size: -
J gene: TRBJ2-1
CDR3 protein: CASSPGLAVVNEQFF
CDR3 DNA: TGCGCCAGCAGCCCGGGACTAGCGGTAGTGAATGAGCAGTTCTTC

D gene: TRBD1
V gene: TRBV5-8
clone size: -
J gene: TRBJ1-1
CDR3 protein: CASSSRDRARGTEAFF
CDR3 DNA: TGTGCCAGCAGCAGCCGGGACAGGGCTCGGGGCACTGAAGCTTTCTTT

D gene: TRBD2
V gene: TRBV2
clone size: -
J gene: TRBJ2-3
CDR3 protein: CARSGTSGLSTQYF
CDR3 DNA: TGTGCCAGATCCGGGACTAGCGGTTTGAGTACGCAGTATTTT

D gene: TRBD1
V gene: TRBV19
clone size: few
J gene: TRBJ2-7
CDR3 protein: CASTPVQGASEQYF
CDR3 DNA: TGTGCCAGTACCCCTGTGCAGGGGGCCTCCGAGCAGTACTTC

D gene: -
V gene: TRBV6-4
clone size: few
J gene: TRBJ2-3
CDR3 protein: CASSDSSGGTDTQYF
CDR3 DNA: TGTGCCAGCAGTGACTCGAGCGGCGGCACAGATACGCAGTATTTT

D gene: TRBD1
V gene: TRBV11-1
clone size: few
J gene: TRBJ2-7
CDR3 protein: CASSFTGGGYEQYF
CDR3 DNA: TGTGCCAGCAGCTTTACAGGGGGAGGCTACGAGCAGTACTTC

D gene: -
V gene: TRBV4-3
clone size: -
J gene: TRBJ1-6
CDR3 protein: CASSRDLATSPLHF
CDR3 DNA: TGCGCCAGCAGCCGAGACCTTGCAACATCACCCCTCCACTTT

D gene: -
V gene: TRBV27
clone size: -
J gene: TRBJ1-1
CDR3 protein: CASSPRTVLNTEAFF
CDR3 DNA: TGTGCCAGCAGCCCCAGGACAGTACTGAACACTGAAGCTTTCTTT

D gene: -
V gene: TRBV27
clone size: -
J gene: TRBJ2-2
CDR3 protein: CASSAPGLANTGELFF
CDR3 DNA: TGTGCCAGCAGTGCTCCGGGACTGGCGAACACCGGGGAGCTGTTTTTT

D gene: -
V gene: TRBV19
clone size: -
J gene: TRBJ1-4
CDR3 protein: CASTPNLRGEKLFF
CDR3 DNA: TGTGCCAGCACTCCTAACTTAAGGGGAGAAAAACTGTTTTTT

D gene: -
V gene: TRBV11-2
clone size: -
J gene: TRBJ1-2
CDR3 protein: CASSLVGGGNYGYTF
CDR3 DNA: TGTGCCAGCAGCTTAGTAGGAGGCGGGAACTATGGCTACACCTTC

D gene: TRBD2
V gene: TRBV14
clone size: -
J gene: TRBJ2-1
CDR3 protein: CASSQASGSWNEQFF
CDR3 DNA: TGTGCCAGCAGCCAAGCTAGCGGGAGCTGGAATGAGCAGTTCTTC

D gene: -
V gene: TRBV7-2
clone size: -
J gene: TRBJ2-1
CDR3 protein: CASSLASRGNEQFF
CDR3 DNA: TGTGCCAGCAGCTTAGCCTCTCGGGGGAATGAGCAGTTCTTC

D gene: -
V gene: TRBV7-6
clone size: -
J gene: TRBJ2-5
CDR3 protein: CASSLRSQETQYF
CDR3 DNA: TGTGCCAGCAGCCTCCGCTCCCAAGAGACCCAGTACTTC

D gene: -
V gene: TRBV4-1
clone size: -
J gene: TRBJ1-1
CDR3 protein: CASSQDGPPEAGTEAFF
CDR3 DNA: TGCGCCAGCAGCCAAGATGGGCCGCCCGAGGCGGGCACTGAAGCTTTCTTT

D gene: TRBD2
V gene: TRBV5-6
clone size: -
J gene: TRBJ2-5
CDR3 protein: CASSLRGLASRKTQYF
CDR3 DNA: TGTGCCAGCAGCTTGAGGGGACTAGCATCGAGAAAGACCCAGTACTTC

D gene: -
V gene: TRBV5-5
clone size: -
J gene: TRBJ2-4
CDR3 protein: CASSFGVSKNIQYF
CDR3 DNA: TGTGCCAGCAGCTTCGGGGTTTCCAAAAACATTCAGTACTTC

D gene: -
V gene: TRBV30
clone size: -
J gene: TRBJ2-3
CDR3 protein: CAWSPGGTWGTDTQYF
CDR3 DNA: TGTGCCTGGAGCCCCGGCGGGACCTGGGGCACAGATACGCAGTATTTT

D gene: -
V gene: TRBV19
clone size: few
J gene: TRBJ1-6
CDR3 protein: CASSLGGQSNSPLHF
CDR3 DNA: TGTGCCAGTAGCCTTGGAGGACAGAGTAATTCACCCCTCCACTTT

D gene: TRBD1
V gene: TRBV7-9
clone size: few
J gene: TRBJ1-5
CDR3 protein: CASSLGAFGQGGNQPQHF
CDR3 DNA: TGTGCCAGCAGCTTAGGCGCTTTTGGACAGGGAGGGAATCAGCCCCAGCATTTT